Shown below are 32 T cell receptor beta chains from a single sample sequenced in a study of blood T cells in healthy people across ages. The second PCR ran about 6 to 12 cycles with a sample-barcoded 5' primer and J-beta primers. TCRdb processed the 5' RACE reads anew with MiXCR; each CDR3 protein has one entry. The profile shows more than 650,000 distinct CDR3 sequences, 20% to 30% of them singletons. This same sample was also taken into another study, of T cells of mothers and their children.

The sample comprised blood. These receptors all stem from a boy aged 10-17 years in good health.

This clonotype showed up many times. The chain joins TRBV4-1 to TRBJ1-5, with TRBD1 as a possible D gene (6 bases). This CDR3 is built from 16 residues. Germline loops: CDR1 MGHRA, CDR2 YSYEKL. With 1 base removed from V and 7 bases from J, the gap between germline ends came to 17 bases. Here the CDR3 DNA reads TGCGCCAGCAGCCAAGTAGGGGGGGGAGGGGTCCAGCCCCAGCATTTT. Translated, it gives CASSQVGGGGVQPQHF.

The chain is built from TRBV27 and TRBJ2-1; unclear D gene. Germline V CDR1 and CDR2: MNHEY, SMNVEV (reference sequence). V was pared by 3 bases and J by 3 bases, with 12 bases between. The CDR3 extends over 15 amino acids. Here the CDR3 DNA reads TGTGCCAGCAGTTTTGAGCACAGAGTCTACAATGAGCAGTTCTTC. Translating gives CASSFEHRVYNEQFF.

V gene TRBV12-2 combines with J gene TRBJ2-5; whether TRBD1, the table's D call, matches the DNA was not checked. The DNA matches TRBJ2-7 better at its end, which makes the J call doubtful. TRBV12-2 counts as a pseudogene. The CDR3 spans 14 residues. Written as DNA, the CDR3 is TGTGCAAGTCGGTTTAGGGGACAGACCTACGAGCAGTACTTC. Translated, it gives CASRFRGQTYEQYF.

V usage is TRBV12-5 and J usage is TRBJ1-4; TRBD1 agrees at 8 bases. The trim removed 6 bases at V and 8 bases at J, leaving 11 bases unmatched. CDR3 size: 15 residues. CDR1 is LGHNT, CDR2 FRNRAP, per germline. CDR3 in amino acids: CASGQGASGREKLFF. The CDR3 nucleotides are TGTGCTAGTGGCCAGGGGGCTTCGGGGAGGGAAAAACTGTTTTTT.

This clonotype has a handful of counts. CDR3 bases: TGTGCCAGCAGAGGGACAGACCTGAACACTGAAGCTTTCTTT. Its protein product is CASRGTDLNTEAFF. The chain carries TRBV28 and TRBJ1-1; TRBD1 matches at 7 bases. This CDR3 has 14 residues. Per the germline V gene, CDR1 is MDHEN and CDR2 is SYDVKM. J lost 0 bases, V lost 6 bases, and 4 bases had no gene match.

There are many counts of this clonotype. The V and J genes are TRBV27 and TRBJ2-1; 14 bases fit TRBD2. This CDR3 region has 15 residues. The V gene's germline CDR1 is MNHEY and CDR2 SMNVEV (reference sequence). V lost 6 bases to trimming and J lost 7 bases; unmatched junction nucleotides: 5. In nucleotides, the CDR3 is TGTGCCAGCAGCCCCGGGACTAGCGGGGGTAATGAGCAGTTCTTC. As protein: CASSPGTSGGNEQFF.

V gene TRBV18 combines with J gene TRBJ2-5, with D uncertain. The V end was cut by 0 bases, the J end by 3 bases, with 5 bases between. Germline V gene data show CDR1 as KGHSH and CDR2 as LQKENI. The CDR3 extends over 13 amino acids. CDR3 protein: CASSPPSEETQYF. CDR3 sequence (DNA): TGTGCCAGCTCACCACCCAGTGAAGAGACCCAGTACTTC.

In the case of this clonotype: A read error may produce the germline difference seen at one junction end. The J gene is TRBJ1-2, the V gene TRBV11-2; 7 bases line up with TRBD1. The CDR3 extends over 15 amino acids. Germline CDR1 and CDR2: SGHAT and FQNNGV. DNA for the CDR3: TGTGCCGGCAGCGGGGGGGACAGAACCCGTAATGGCTACACCTTC. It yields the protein CAGSGGDRTRNGYTF.

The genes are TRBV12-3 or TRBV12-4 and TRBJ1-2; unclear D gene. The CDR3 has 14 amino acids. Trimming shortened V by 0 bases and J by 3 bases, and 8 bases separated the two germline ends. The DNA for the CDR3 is TGTGCCAGCAGTTTAGCGGTAGGGTACTATGGCTACACCTTC. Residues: CASSLAVGYYGYTF.

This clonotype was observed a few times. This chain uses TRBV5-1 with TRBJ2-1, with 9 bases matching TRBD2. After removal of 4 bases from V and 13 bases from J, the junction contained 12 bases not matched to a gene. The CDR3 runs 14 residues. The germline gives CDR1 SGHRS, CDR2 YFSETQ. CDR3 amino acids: CASSRDSRGGSQFF. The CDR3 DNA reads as TGCGCCAGCAGCCGGGACTCGCGGGGGGGGTCTCAGTTCTTC.

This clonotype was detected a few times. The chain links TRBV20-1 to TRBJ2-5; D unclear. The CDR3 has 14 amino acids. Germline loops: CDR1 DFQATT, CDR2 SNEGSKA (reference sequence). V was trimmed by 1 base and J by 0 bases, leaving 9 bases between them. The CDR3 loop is CSARGRLYQETQYF. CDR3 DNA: TGCAGTGCTAGAGGAAGACTGTACCAAGAGACCCAGTACTTC.

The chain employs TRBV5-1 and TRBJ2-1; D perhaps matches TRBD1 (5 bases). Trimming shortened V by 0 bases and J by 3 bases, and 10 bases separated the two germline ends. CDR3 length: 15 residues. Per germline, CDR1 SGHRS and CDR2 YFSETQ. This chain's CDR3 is CASSLEGNFYNEQFF. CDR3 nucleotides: TGCGCCAGCAGCTTGGAGGGGAACTTCTACAATGAGCAGTTCTTC.

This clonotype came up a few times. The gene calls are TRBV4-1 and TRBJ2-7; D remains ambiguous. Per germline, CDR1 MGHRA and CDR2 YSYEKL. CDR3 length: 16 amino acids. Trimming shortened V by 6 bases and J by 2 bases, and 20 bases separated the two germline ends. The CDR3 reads CASRPGPGRSPYEQYF. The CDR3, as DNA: TGCGCCAGCAGACCAGGCCCAGGCAGGTCCCCCTACGAGCAGTACTTC.

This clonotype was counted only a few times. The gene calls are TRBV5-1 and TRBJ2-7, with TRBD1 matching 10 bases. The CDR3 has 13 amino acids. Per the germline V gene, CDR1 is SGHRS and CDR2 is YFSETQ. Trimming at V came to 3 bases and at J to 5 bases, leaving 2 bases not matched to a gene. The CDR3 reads CASSSTGGNEQYF. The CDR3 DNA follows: TGCGCCAGCAGCTCGACAGGGGGCAACGAGCAGTACTTC.

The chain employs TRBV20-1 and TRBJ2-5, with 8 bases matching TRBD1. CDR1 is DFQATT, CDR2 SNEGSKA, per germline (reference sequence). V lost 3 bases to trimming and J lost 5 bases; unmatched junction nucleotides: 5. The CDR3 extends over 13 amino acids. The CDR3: CSASRRGQETQYF. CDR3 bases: TGCAGTGCTAGTCGCAGGGGGCAGGAGACCCAGTACTTC.

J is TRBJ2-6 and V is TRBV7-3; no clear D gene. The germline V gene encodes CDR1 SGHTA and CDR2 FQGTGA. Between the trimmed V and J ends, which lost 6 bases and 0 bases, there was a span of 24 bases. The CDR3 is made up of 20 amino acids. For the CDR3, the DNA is TGTGCCAGCAGTGAAAAAGAAGGACGGCACTTTTACTCTGGGGCCAACGTCCTGACTTTC. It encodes CASSEKEGRHFYSGANVLTF.

CDR3 sequence (DNA): TGTGCCAGCAGCTCCGCGCACCAAGAGACCCAGTACTTC. It encodes CASSSAHQETQYF. The genes are TRBV7-2 and TRBJ2-5; no clear D. CDR3 size: 13 residues. The germline V gene has CDR1 SGHTA and CDR2 FQGNSA. Trimming shortened V by 4 bases and J by 0 bases, and 6 bases separated the two germline ends.

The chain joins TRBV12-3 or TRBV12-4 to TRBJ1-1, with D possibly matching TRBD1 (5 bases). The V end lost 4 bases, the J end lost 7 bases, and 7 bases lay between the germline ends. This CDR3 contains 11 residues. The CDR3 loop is CASSWGIEAFF. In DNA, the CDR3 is TGTGCCAGCAGTTGGGGGATTGAAGCTTTCTTT.

CDR3 sequence: CASSPQGIRSNVLTF. Here the CDR3 DNA reads TGTGCCAGCAGCCCCCAGGGAATACGGTCCAACGTCCTGACTTTC. The chain uses TRBV9 and TRBJ2-6; weak D call: TRBD1 (5 bases). The germline CDR1 and CDR2 sequences are SGDLS and YYNGEE. Trimming stripped 4 bases from V and 8 bases from J, with 16 bases between. The CDR3 has 15 residues.

The CDR3, as DNA: TGTGCCAGCAGCTTCGGTACGGGTCAGCCCCAGCATTTT. Protein: CASSFGTGQPQHF. The chain uses TRBV11-2 and TRBJ1-5; no definite D call. V was clipped by 3 bases and J by 6 bases, with 9 bases between them. The germline CDR1 and CDR2 sequences are SGHAT and FQNNGV. The CDR3 totals 13 residues.

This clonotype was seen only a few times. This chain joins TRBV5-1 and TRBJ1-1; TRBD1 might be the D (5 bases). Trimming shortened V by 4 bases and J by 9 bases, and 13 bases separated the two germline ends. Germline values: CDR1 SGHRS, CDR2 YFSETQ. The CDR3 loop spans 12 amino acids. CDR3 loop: CASSPVGTKAFF. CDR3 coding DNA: TGCGCCAGCAGCCCGGTAGGGACTAAAGCTTTCTTT.

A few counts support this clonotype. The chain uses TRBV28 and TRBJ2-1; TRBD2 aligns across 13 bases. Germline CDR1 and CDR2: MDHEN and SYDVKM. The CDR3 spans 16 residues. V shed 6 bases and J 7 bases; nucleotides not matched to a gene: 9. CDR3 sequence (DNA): TGTGCCAGCAGAACGACTAGCGGGGGGCGGGGGAATGAGCAGTTCTTC. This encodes CASRTTSGGRGNEQFF.

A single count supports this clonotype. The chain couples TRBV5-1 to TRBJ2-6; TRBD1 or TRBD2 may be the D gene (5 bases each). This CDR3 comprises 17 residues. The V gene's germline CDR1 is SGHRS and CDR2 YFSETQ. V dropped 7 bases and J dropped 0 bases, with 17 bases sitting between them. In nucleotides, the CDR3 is TGCGCCAGCTTTGGGGTAGGGACCATCTCTGGGGCCAACGTCCTGACTTTC. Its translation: CASFGVGTISGANVLTF.

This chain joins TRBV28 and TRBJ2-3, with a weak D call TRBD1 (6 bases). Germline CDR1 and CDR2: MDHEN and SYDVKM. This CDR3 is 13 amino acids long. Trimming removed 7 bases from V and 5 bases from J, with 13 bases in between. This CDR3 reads CASMRQGIDTQYF. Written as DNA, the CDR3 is TGTGCCAGCATGCGGCAGGGGATAGATACGCAGTATTTT.

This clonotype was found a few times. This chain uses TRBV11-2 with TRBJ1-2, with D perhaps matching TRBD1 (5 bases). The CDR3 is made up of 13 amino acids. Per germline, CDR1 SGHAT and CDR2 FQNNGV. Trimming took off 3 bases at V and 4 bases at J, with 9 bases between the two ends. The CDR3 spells CASSLGRTYGYTF. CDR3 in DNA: TGTGCCAGCAGCTTGGGGCGGACCTATGGCTACACCTTC.

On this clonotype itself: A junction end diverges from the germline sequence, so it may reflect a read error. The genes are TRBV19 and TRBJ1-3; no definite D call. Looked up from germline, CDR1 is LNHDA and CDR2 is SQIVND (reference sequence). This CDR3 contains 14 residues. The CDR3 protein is CASLGGSFGNTIHF. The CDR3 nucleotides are TGTGCCAGCCTCGGAGGATCTTTCGGAAACACCATACATTTT. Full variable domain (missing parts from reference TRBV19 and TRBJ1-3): DGGITQSPKYLFRKEGQNVTLSCEQNLNHDAMYWYRQDPGQGLRLIYYSQIVNDFQKGDIAEGYSVSREKKESFPLTVTSAQKNPTAFYLCASLGGSFGNTIHFGEGSWLTVV.

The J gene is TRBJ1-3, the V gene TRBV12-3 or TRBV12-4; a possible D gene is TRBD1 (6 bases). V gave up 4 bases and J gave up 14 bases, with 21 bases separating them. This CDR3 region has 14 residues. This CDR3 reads CASSSGQPFRLLYF. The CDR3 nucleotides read TGTGCCAGCAGTTCTGGACAGCCGTTTCGGCTCTTATATTTT.

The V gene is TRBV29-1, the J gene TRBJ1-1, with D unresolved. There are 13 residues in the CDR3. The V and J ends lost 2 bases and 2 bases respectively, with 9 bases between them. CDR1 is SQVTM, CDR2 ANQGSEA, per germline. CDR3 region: CSVETTVNTEAFF. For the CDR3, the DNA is TGCAGCGTTGAAACGACGGTAAACACTGAAGCTTTCTTT. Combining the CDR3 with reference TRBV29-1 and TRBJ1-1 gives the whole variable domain SAVISQKPSRDICQRGTSLTIQCQVDSQVTMMFWYRQQPGQSLTLIATANQGSEATYESGFVIDKFPISRPNLTFSTLTVSNMSPEDSSIYLCSVETTVNTEAFFGQGTRLTVV.

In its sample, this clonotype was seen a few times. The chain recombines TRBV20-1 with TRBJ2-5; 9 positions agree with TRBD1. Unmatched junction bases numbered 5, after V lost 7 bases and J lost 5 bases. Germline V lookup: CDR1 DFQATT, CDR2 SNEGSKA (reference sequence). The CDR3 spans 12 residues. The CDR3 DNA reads TGCAGTGTCCACAGGGGGCGGGAGACCCAGTACTTC. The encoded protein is CSVHRGRETQYF.

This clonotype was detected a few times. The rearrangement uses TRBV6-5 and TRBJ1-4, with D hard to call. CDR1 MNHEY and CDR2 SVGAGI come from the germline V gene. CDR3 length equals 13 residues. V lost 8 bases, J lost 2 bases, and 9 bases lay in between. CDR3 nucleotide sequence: TGTGCCAGCGGGAGGTCGACTAATGAAAAACTGTTTTTT. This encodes CASGRSTNEKLFF.

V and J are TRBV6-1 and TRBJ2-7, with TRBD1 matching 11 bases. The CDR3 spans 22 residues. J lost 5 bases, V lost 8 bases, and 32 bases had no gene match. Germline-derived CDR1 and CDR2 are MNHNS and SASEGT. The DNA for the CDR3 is TGTGCCAGCCCGAAATCGCGGACAGGGGGCTTCACCCCCCGTCTACTACTACACGAGCAGTACTTC. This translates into CASPKSRTGGFTPRLLLHEQYF.

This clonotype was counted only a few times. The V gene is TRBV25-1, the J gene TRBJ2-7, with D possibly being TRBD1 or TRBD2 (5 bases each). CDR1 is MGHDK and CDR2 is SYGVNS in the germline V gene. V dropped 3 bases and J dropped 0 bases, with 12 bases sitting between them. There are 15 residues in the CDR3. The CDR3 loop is CASSDPGRSSYEQYF. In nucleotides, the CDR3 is TGTGCCAGCAGTGATCCGGGACGAAGCTCCTACGAGCAGTACTTC.